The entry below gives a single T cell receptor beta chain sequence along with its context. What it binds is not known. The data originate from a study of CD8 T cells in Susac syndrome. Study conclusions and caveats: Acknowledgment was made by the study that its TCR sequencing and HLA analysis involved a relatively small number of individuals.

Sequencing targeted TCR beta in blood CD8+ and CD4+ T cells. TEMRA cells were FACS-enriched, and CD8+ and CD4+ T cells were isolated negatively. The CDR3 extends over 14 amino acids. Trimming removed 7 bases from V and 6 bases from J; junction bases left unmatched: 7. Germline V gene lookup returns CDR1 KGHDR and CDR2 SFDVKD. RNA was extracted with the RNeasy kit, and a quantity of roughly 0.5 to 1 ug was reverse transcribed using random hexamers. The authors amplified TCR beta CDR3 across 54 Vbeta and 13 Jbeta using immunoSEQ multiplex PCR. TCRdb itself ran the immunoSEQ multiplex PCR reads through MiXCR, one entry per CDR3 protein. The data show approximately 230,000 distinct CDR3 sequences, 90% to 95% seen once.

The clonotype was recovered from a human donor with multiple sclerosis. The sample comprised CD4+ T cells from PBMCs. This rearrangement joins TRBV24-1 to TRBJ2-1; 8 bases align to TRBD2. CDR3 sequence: CATSPYRGGNEQFF. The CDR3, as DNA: TGTGCCACCAGCCCCTACCGGGGGGGCAATGAGCAGTTCTTC.